This is a list of T cell receptor beta chains from one sample in a study of blood T cell repertoires in COVID-19. Data came from immunoSEQ multiplex PCR; TCRdb stores just in-frame clones and leaves some out. There are more than 150,000 clones in the sample; around 87% occur only once, and less than 3% lies in the top ten. The sequencing sample was made of peripheral blood. The receptor set was obtained from a middle-aged man with active or convalescent COVID-19. The CDR3 runs from the conserved cysteine through the conserved F or W. Fields, in order: V gene, J gene, D gene, clone size, CDR3 DNA, CDR3 protein. A D gene is named only where the DNA matches it firmly. Size is omitted from some rows. Given values are once, few, many or a class for expanded clones.

V: TRBV12-3/TRBV12-4
J: TRBJ1-2
D: -
size: -
DNA: TGTGCCAGCTGGAAGGGAGCGGAATATGGCTACACCTTC
CDR3: CASWKGAEYGYTF

V: TRBV3-1/TRBV3-2
J: TRBJ2-5
D: -
size: -
DNA: TGTGCCAGCAGCCACCGACAGGTAGTCACAGAGACCCAGTACTTC
CDR3: CASSHRQVVTETQYF

V: TRBV2
J: TRBJ2-7
D: TRBD1
size: -
DNA: TGTGCCAGCACCCGGACAGGGGGCCCCTACGAGCAGTACTTC
CDR3: CASTRTGGPYEQYF

V: TRBV16
J: TRBJ2-7
D: -
size: -
DNA: TGTGCCAGCAGCCAAATTCGAGGAACAGGCAACGAGCAGTACTTC
CDR3: CASSQIRGTGNEQYF

V: TRBV7-3
J: TRBJ1-6
D: -
size: -
DNA: TGTGCCAGCAGCTCTACAGGGTACAATTCACCCCTCCACTTT
CDR3: CASSSTGYNSPLHF

V: TRBV7-3
J: TRBJ2-7
D: TRBD2
size: -
DNA: TGTGCCAGCAGCCCGGGACTATCCTACGAGCAGTACTTC
CDR3: CASSPGLSYEQYF

V: TRBV9
J: TRBJ1-1
D: -
size: -
DNA: TGTGCCAGCAGCGTAGTCAACGGGGGAAGGTACACTGAAGCTTTCTTT
CDR3: CASSVVNGGRYTEAFF

V: TRBV16
J: TRBJ1-3
D: -
size: -
DNA: TGTGCCAGCAGCCCACAGGTATCTGGAAACACCATATATTTT
CDR3: CASSPQVSGNTIYF

V: TRBV11-3
J: TRBJ2-3
D: TRBD2
size: -
DNA: TGTGCCAGCAGCTTAGACAGTGGACTAGCGGGGGAGGTAGGAACAGATACGCAGTATTTT
CDR3: CASSLDSGLAGEVGTDTQYF

V: TRBV24-1
J: TRBJ1-2
D: TRBD1
size: -
DNA: TGTGCCACCAGTATTGGGGACAGACGGGGCTACACCTTC
CDR3: CATSIGDRRGYTF

V: TRBV28
J: TRBJ1-6
D: -
size: -
DNA: TGTGCCAGCAGTCCCGGAGGGTATAATTCACCCCTCCACTTT
CDR3: CASSPGGYNSPLHF

V: TRBV7-8
J: TRBJ2-7
D: -
size: -
DNA: TGTGCCAGCAGCTTAGATCAGGGCCCCAATCCTGACTACGAGCAGTACTTC
CDR3: CASSLDQGPNPDYEQYF

V: TRBV28
J: TRBJ1-6
D: -
size: once
DNA: TGTGCCAGCAGTCCACGACAAGACCCGACAAATTTTGATTCACCCCTCCACTTT
CDR3: CASSPRQDPTNFDSPLHF

V: TRBV19
J: TRBJ1-3
D: TRBD1
size: few
DNA: TGTGCCAGTAGCCGGACAGGGGACTCTGGAAACACCATATATTTT
CDR3: CASSRTGDSGNTIYF

V: TRBV18
J: TRBJ1-4
D: -
size: -
DNA: TGTGCCAGCTCACCAGGGCCATGGGCAACTAATGAAAAACTGTTTTTT
CDR3: CASSPGPWATNEKLFF

V: TRBV28
J: TRBJ1-4
D: TRBD1
size: -
DNA: TGTGCCAGCAGCATCGGGACAGCTAATGAAAAACTGTTTTTT
CDR3: CASSIGTANEKLFF